This is a list of T cell receptor beta chains from one sample in a study of beta chain features in type 1 diabetes. Clones were sequenced by immunoSEQ multiplex PCR, and TCRdb holds only the in-frame ones, with some missing. Among a few hundred thousand clones, approximately 16% were seen once, and the ten largest hold about 0.085%. The specimen was naive CD4+ T cells from blood. Source of these receptors: a man aged 25 to 45 with type 1 diabetes. Each CDR3 is given with its conserved first and last residue. D genes are given only for firm matches. Size tells how often a clone was seen (once, few, many) or the class of an expanded clone, and some rows leave it out.

NA,TRBJ2-3,few,TRBV7-2,15,TGTGCCAGCAGCTTAAGGCCGGGGGGCACAGATACGCAGTATTTT,CASSLRPGGTDTQYF
NA,TRBJ2-1,NA,TRBV29-1,13,TGCAGCGCTCGGGAGAGAACCTACAATGAGCAGTTCTTC,CSARERTYNEQFF
NA,TRBJ2-5,NA,TRBV6-1,13,TGTGCCAGCACCATAAGAGGGCCAGAGACCCAGTACTTC,CASTIRGPETQYF
NA,TRBJ1-1,NA,TRBV9,11,TGTGCCAGCAGCGCCGAGGAAGTGGCTTTCTTT,CASSAEEVAFF
TRBD2,TRBJ2-1,NA,TRBV12-5,16,TGTGCTAGTGGCAGGACTAGCGGGCACGCCTACAATGAGCAGTTCTTC,CASGRTSGHAYNEQFF
TRBD1,TRBJ2-5,few,TRBV7-2,15,TGTGCCAGCAGCACCCGACAGGGTTATCAAGAGACCCAGTACTTC,CASSTRQGYQETQYF
NA,TRBJ2-2,few,TRBV28,12,TGTGCCAGCAGCTCCTCCACCGGGGAGCTGTTTTTT,CASSSSTGELFF
TRBD1,TRBJ1-4,NA,TRBV4-3,16,TGCGCCAGCAGCCTGAACCCCGGGACAGGGAATGAAAAACTGTTTTTT,CASSLNPGTGNEKLFF
NA,TRBJ2-3,few,TRBV7-9,14,TGTGCCAGCAGCTTAGGCGCTTACACAGATACGCAGTATTTT,CASSLGAYTDTQYF
NA,TRBJ2-1,few,TRBV10-3,15,TGTGCCATCAGTGAGGGACCGGACTTCTACAATGAGCAGTTCTTC,CAISEGPDFYNEQFF
NA,TRBJ1-1,few,TRBV7-6,14,TGTGCCAGCAGCTTAGCGGGGGCTAAGACTGAAGCTTTCTTT,CASSLAGAKTEAFF
NA,TRBJ2-5,NA,TRBV28,14,TGTGCCAGCAGTTTATCGGGCAGGGAAGAGACCCAGTACTTC,CASSLSGREETQYF
NA,TRBJ2-3,NA,TRBV9,14,TGTGCCAGCAGCGCCCTGGGGCTTACAGATACGCAGTATTTT,CASSALGLTDTQYF
NA,TRBJ2-3,NA,TRBV5-1,15,TGCGCCAGCAGCCCGGGGGGACAGAGCACAGATACGCAGTATTTT,CASSPGGQSTDTQYF
TRBD1,TRBJ1-1,NA,TRBV7-9,15,TGTGCCAGCAGCCCCCGGGGAGGGGGCGGCACTGAAGCTTTCTTT,CASSPRGGGGTEAFF
NA,TRBJ2-5,few,TRBV30,11,TGTGCCTGGAGTGCCTCCGGCCCCCAGTACTTC,CAWSASGPQYF
NA,TRBJ2-1,NA,TRBV7-3,13,TGTGCCAGCAGCCCGGACTGGGGCAATGAGCAGTTCTTC,CASSPDWGNEQFF
TRBD2,TRBJ2-5,NA,TRBV15,15,TGTGCCACCAGCAGAGCACTAGCGGGAGTAGAGACCCAGTACTTC,CATSRALAGVETQYF
NA,TRBJ2-7,NA,TRBV7-9,12,TGTGCCAGCAGCTTCTCGGCAGTCGAGCAGTACTTC,CASSFSAVEQYF
NA,TRBJ2-3,NA,TRBV9,15,TGTGCCAGCAGCGTAGTCGGGGCTAGCACAGATACGCAGTATTTT,CASSVVGASTDTQYF
TRBD2,TRBJ2-1,NA,TRBV5-4,15,TGTGCCAGCAGCCTTCTCCCCCTAGCGGGGGTTGAGCAGTTCTTC,CASSLLPLAGVEQFF
NA,TRBJ1-5,NA,TRBV30,13,TGTGCCTGGAACAGGTTACCGGATCAGCCCCAGCATTTT,CAWNRLPDQPQHF
NA,TRBJ1-4,NA,TRBV7-6,14,TGTGCCAGCAGCCCCAGAGGGGTTTGGGAAAAACTGTTTTTT,CASSPRGVWEKLFF
TRBD2,TRBJ2-7,few,TRBV4-1,14,TGCGCCAGCAGCCGTCAGAGCGGGATGGACGAGCAGTACTTC,CASSRQSGMDEQYF
NA,TRBJ2-3,few,TRBV19,15,TGTGCCAGTAGTGCCAGGGAGGTGGGCACAGATACGCAGTATTTT,CASSAREVGTDTQYF
TRBD1,TRBJ2-7,few,TRBV27,14,TGTGCCAGCAGTTTGGGACAGCCGGTCTACGAGCAGTACTTC,CASSLGQPVYEQYF
TRBD2,TRBJ2-7,few,TRBV4-3,16,TGCGCCAGCAGCCTCACCGGGACTAGCGGCTCCTACGAGCAGTACTTC,CASSLTGTSGSYEQYF
NA,TRBJ2-7,NA,TRBV5-1,13,TGCGCCAGCAGCTCTGAGACCCGGGACTCGCAGTACTTC,CASSSETRDSQYF
TRBD1,TRBJ1-4,few,TRBV7-3,16,TGTGCCAGCAGCCTACAGGGGGGCGCGCTTAATGAAAAACTGTTTTTT,CASSLQGGALNEKLFF